A single sample is the source of the 8 T cell receptor beta chains below, sequenced in a study of regulatory T cells in long-lasting Graves disease. The TCR beta library used iRepertoire HTBI primers with Arm-PCR amplification of CDR3. TCRdb used MiXCR to reprocess the multiplex PCR reads, holding one entry per CDR3 protein. The sample holds 200,000 to 250,000 distinct CDR3 sequences; approximately 19% are singletons and the top ten take 10% to 15%. Time point: newly diagnosed GD, antithyroid drugs for less than 3 months. The TCR library was made from RNA extracted from PBMCs. This sample was also put to use in a study of T cells in Graves' hyperthyroidism and ophthalmopathy.

The starting material was peripheral blood mononuclear cells (PBMCs), obtained at new diagnosis, from a patient treated with antithyroid drugs. The source is a woman between 25 and 40 years old with Graves disease.

This clonotype was seen more than once but under ten times. This chain connects TRBV9 to TRBJ2-7; 7 positions match TRBD2. The V gene's germline CDR1 is SGDLS and CDR2 YYNGEE. V was clipped by 4 bases and J by 2 bases; unmatched bases: 9. The CDR3 has 15 amino acids. The CDR3 coding sequence is TGTGCCAGCAGCCCCCGGGAGGTGGGGACCTACGAGCAGTACTTC. Translation: CASSPREVGTYEQYF.

This clonotype was detected many times. The chain employs TRBV2 and TRBJ1-1, with a weak D call TRBD1 (5 bases). Germline values: CDR1 SNHLY, CDR2 FYNNEI. Trimming took 6 bases from V and 4 from J, leaving 21 bases between them. The CDR3 has 16 residues. CDR3: CASRRLIGTPSTEAFF. The DNA for the CDR3 is TGTGCCAGCAGACGCCTAATAGGGACTCCGAGCACTGAAGCTTTCTTT.

This clonotype was detected many times. This chain uses TRBV10-3 with TRBJ1-2, with 8 bases identical to TRBD1. Germline CDR1 and CDR2: ENHRY and SYGVKD. With 7 bases clipped from V and 6 bases from J, the junction kept 7 bases outside the gene matches. The CDR3 consists of 13 residues. CDR3 bases: TGTGCCATCAATCCACAGGGGGGCGATGGCTACACCTTC. Its protein is CAINPQGGDGYTF.

This clonotype was counted ten times or more. In DNA form, the CDR3 reads TGTGCCAGCACCTCCTCTTGGGGGGGAGGCGAGCAGTACTTC. Its protein is CASTSSWGGGEQYF. The rearrangement joins TRBV28 to TRBJ2-7, with 7 bases matching TRBD2. CDR3 length: 14 amino acids. V trimming: 7 bases; J trimming: 6 bases; junction bases outside the gene matches: 12. Germline CDR1 MDHEN, CDR2 SYDVKM.

In this sample, this clonotype turned up many times. A junction boundary mismatches the germline segment, possibly from a read error. V and J are TRBV7-7 and TRBJ2-1; the match to TRBD2 covers 7 bases. CDR1 and CDR2 (germline): SSHAT, FNYEAQ (reference sequence). The CDR3 totals 14 residues. In DNA, the CDR3 is TGTGCTAGCAGCTTAGACGAGGGACTAAATGAGCAGTTCTTC. This translates into CASSLDEGLNEQFF.

Many counts were recorded for this clonotype. The chain employs TRBV5-6 and TRBJ2-3; TRBD2 matches 12 bases. The V gene's germline CDR1 is SGHDT and CDR2 YYEEEE. The CDR3 sequence is 16 residues long. Trimming at V came to 2 bases and at J to 3 bases, leaving 4 bases not matched to a gene. The CDR3: CASSFASGGATDTQYF. CDR3 DNA sequence: TGTGCCAGCAGCTTTGCTAGCGGGGGGGCAACAGATACGCAGTATTTT.

Concerning this clonotype itself: This may come from a read error, since a much larger clone is one base off. Here the CDR3 omits its conserved ending phenylalanine or tryptophan, so a read error is the likely source. The rearrangement uses TRBV27 and TRBJ1-5; 8 nucleotides match TRBD1. CDR1 MNHEY and CDR2 SMNVEV come from the germline V gene (reference sequence). The ends lost 6 bases at V and 2 bases at J; junction bases unmatched: 12. The CDR3 is 17 residues long. The CDR3 nucleotides read TGTGCCAGCAGCTCCTCCCGGACAGGGTTTGGCAATCAGCCCCAGCATCTT. It specifies CASSSSRTGFGNQPQHL.

This clonotype was picked up a small number of times. The V gene is TRBV24-1, the J gene TRBJ2-5; D is possibly TRBD2 (6 bases). Germline assignment: CDR1 KGHDR and CDR2 SFDVKD. V was clipped by 0 bases and J by 1 base, with 20 bases between them. The CDR3 runs to 19 residues. CDR3 amino acids: CATSDLYTEGPGSQETQYF. The CDR3, as DNA: TGTGCCACCAGTGATTTGTATACGGAGGGGCCGGGCTCCCAAGAGACCCAGTACTTC.